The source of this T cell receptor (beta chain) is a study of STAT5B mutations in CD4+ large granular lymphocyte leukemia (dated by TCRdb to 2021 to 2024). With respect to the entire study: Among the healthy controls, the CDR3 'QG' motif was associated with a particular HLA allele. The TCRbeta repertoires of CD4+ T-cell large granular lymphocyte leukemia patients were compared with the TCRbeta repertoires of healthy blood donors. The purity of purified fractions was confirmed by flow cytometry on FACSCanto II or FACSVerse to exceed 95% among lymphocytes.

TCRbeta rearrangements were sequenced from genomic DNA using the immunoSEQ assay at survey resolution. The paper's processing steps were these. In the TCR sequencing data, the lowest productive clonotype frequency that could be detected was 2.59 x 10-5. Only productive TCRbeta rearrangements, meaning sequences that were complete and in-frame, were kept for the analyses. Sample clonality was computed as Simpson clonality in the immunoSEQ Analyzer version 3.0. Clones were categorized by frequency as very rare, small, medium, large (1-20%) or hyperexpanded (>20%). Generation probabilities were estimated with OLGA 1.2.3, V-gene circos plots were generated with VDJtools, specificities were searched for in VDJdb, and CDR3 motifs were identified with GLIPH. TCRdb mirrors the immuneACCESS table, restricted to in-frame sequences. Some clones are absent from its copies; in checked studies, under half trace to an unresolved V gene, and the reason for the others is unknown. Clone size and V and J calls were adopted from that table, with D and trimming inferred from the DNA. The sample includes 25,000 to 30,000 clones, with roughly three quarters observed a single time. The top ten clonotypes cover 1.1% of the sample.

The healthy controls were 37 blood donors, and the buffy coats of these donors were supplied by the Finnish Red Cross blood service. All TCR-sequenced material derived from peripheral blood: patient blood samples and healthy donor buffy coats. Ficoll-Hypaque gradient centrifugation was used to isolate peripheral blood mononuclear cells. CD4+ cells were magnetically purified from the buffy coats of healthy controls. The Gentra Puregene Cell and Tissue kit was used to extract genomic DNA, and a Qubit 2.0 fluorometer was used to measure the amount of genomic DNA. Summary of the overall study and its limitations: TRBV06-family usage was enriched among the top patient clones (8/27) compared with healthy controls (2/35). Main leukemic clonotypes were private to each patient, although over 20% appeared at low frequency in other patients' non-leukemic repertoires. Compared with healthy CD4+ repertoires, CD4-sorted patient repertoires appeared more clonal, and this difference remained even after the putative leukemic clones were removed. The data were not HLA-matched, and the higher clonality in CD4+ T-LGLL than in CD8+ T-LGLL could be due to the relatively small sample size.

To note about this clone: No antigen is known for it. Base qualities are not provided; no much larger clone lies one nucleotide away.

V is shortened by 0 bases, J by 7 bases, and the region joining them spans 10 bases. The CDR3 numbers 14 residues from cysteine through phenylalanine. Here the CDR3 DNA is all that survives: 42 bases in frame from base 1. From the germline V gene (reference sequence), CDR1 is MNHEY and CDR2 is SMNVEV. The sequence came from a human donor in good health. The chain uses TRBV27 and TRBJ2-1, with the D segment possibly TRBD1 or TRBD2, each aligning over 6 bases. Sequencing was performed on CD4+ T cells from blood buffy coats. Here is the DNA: TGTGCCAGCAGTTTATCGGAGGGGGGAAATGAGCAGTTCTTC. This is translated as CASSLSEGGNEQFF.